This T cell receptor (beta chain) was recorded in a study of cytomegalovirus exposure and HLA in healthy donors. Study conclusions and caveats: Prediction of most subjects' HLA-A and HLA-B alleles by TCR beta sequences was reportedly accurate.

Worth noting for this clone: Its antigen is still unknown.

The PCR contained 60 Vbeta and 13 Jbeta primers. Measured with immunoSEQ multiplex PCR; TCRdb has only the in-frame clones, and not every one. This table has roughly 120,000 clones, more than 70% appearing once. V lost 1 base and J lost 2, with 9 bases in between. In germline, CDR1 is LGHNT, CDR2 FRNRAP. CDR3 length equals 15 residues. This TCR derives from a man in his fifties or sixties in good health and CMV-seropositive. This chain uses TRBV12-5 with TRBJ1-3; TRBD1 might be the D (5 bases). The specimen sequenced was PBMCs. The CDR3 reads CASGLGQTAGNTIYF. CDR3 coding DNA: TGTGCTAGTGGTTTGGGACAGACCGCTGGAAACACCATATATTTT.